The 14 T cell receptor beta chains below come from one sample, sequenced in a study of type 1 regulatory T cells. TCRdb recomputed calls from the reads with MiXCR, one row per CDR3 protein. The table records 60,000 to 80,000 distinct CDR3 sequences, 55% to 80% of them present only once. Their antigen targets remain unknown. Sequencing was performed on cultured T cells, either the whole culture or a sorted T cell fraction (not recorded which). As for subset: Tr1-enriched cell product generated in vitro against host alloantigens. Source of these receptors: a human donor in good health.

The V gene is TRBV29-1, the J gene TRBJ2-2; the match to TRBD2 covers 15 bases. This CDR3 is 15 amino acids long. Per the germline V gene, CDR1 is SQVTM and CDR2 is ANQGSEA. V gave up 8 bases and J gave up 5 bases; unmatched junction bases: 6. The DNA of the CDR3 is TGCAGCACCCTTGGGACTAGCGGGAGGACCGGGGAGCTGTTTTTT. Its translation: CSTLGTSGRTGELFF.

The rearrangement joins TRBV6-2 or TRBV6-3 to TRBJ1-5; TRBD1 aligns across 8 bases. Trimming took 5 bases from V and 3 from J; bases not matched to a gene: 3. Per the germline V gene, CDR1 is MNHEY and CDR2 is SVGEGT. The length of the CDR3 is 14 residues. The CDR3 protein is CASSRQGPNQPQHF. The CDR3 nucleotides read TGTGCCAGCAGTCGACAGGGGCCCAATCAGCCCCAGCATTTT.

This chain links TRBV5-1 with TRBJ2-7; possible D gene TRBD1, 6 bases. Germline CDR1 reads SGHRS; CDR2 reads YFSETQ. The CDR3 totals 15 residues. The V end lost 4 bases, the J end lost 6 bases, and 20 bases lay between the germline ends. Here the CDR3 reads CASSPRGEKGGEQYF. The CDR3 DNA follows: TGCGCCAGCAGCCCGCGAGGGGAGAAAGGGGGCGAGCAGTACTTC.

This clonotype was recorded a few times. The rearrangement joins TRBV29-1 to TRBJ2-7, with 11 bases aligning to TRBD1. The junction had 14 bases not matched to a gene; V was cut back by 3 bases and J by 7 bases. The CDR3 consists of 16 residues. Germline V gene data show CDR1 as SQVTM and CDR2 as ANQGSEA. The CDR3: CSVDIPGQGGLGEQYF. In DNA, the CDR3 is TGCAGCGTTGACATACCGGGACAGGGGGGACTTGGGGAGCAGTACTTC.

This clonotype was recorded at least ten times. The chain couples TRBV20-1 to TRBJ1-2; tentative D call: TRBD1 (5 bases). The CDR3 contains 11 residues. The ends were cut back, 3 bases at V and 12 bases at J, with 14 bases in the middle. The germline V gene encodes CDR1 DFQATT and CDR2 SNEGSKA (reference sequence). CDR3 residues: CSASLTGMDTF. DNA of the CDR3: TGCAGTGCTAGTTTAACAGGAATGGACACCTTC.

The chain carries TRBV9 and TRBJ2-7, with TRBD2 identical over 13 bases. The germline V gene encodes CDR1 SGDLS and CDR2 YYNGEE. Losses at the gene ends were 3 bases for V and 2 bases for J; bases not matched to a gene: 5. This CDR3 comprises 16 residues. The CDR3 DNA sequence: TGTGCCAGCAGCGAAGGACTAGCGGGAGAAACCTACGAGCAGTACTTC. Protein sequence: CASSEGLAGETYEQYF.

The chain uses TRBV28 and TRBJ2-5, with D uncertain. CDR3 size: 15 residues. CDR1 MDHEN and CDR2 SYDVKM come from the germline V gene. Trimming left V 3 bases short and J 0 bases short, with 11 bases between. DNA of the CDR3: TGTGCCAGCAGTTTTGTACAGCTGTACCAAGAGACCCAGTACTTC. Protein sequence: CASSFVQLYQETQYF.

The chain uses TRBV6-5 and TRBJ2-1; possibly TRBD1 or TRBD2 for D (5 bases each). Trimming removed 5 bases at V and 3 bases at J, with 8 bases between. CDR1 and CDR2 (germline): MNHEY, SVGAGI. The CDR3 has 13 amino acids. CDR3 coding DNA: TGTGCCAGCAGTCGGGACGTCTACAATGAGCAGTTCTTC. Translating gives CASSRDVYNEQFF.

The chain has TRBV18 and TRBJ2-5, with D possibly being TRBD1 or TRBD2 (6 bases each). The CDR3 covers 15 residues. The germline gives CDR1 KGHSH, CDR2 LQKENI. Trimming took 6 bases from V and 2 from J, leaving 16 bases between them. The CDR3 reads CASSLGGGPQETQYF. CDR3 DNA: TGTGCCAGCTCTCTCGGGGGCGGACCACAAGAGACCCAGTACTTC.

This sequence joins TRBV7-9 and TRBJ1-6, with 11 bases aligning to TRBD1. The germline CDR1 and CDR2 sequences are SEHNR and FQNEAQ (reference sequence). V shed 5 bases, J shed 10 bases, and the junction held 7 bases outside the gene matches. The length of the CDR3 is 15 residues. This CDR3 is CASSQGQGGSSPLHF. CDR3 DNA sequence: TGTGCCAGCAGCCAGGGACAGGGGGGAAGCTCACCCCTCCACTTT.

Details on this clonotype: Mismatch with germline at one junction end may stem from a read error. CDR3 protein: CVSSLIKGSQETQYF. CDR3 coding DNA: TGTGTCAGCAGCTTAATTAAAGGTTCCCAAGAGACCCAGTACTTC. The rearrangement links TRBV7-9 to TRBJ2-5; D not certain. This CDR3 is built from 15 residues. Germline lookup yields CDR1 SEHNR and CDR2 FQNEAQ (reference sequence).

This clonotype was counted between two and nine times. This chain uses TRBV18 with TRBJ2-3, with D uncertain. The CDR3 runs 14 residues. Germline assignment: CDR1 KGHSH and CDR2 LQKENI. V lost 3 bases and J 1 base, leaving 8 bases between the germline ends. The CDR3 bases are TGTGCCAGCTCACCGGAGACACGCACAGATACGCAGTATTTT. Its protein is CASSPETRTDTQYF.

This clonotype was seen a handful of times. The rearrangement links TRBV4-1 to TRBJ1-2, with D possibly matching TRBD1 (6 bases). V dropped 2 bases and J dropped 4 bases, with 11 bases sitting between them. Germline lookup yields CDR1 MGHRA and CDR2 YSYEKL. The CDR3 is 14 amino acids. Here the CDR3 DNA reads TGCGCCAGCAGCCAACCAGGGGTTGGCTATGGCTACACCTTC. Protein sequence: CASSQPGVGYGYTF.

V usage is TRBV9 and J usage is TRBJ2-1; 11 nucleotides align to TRBD2. V shed 0 bases and J 9 bases; nucleotides not matched to a gene: 5. Germline CDR1 is SGDLS and CDR2 is YYNGEE. The CDR3 contains 15 residues. CDR3 protein: CASSVDGTSGTEQFF. CDR3 sequence (DNA): TGTGCCAGCAGCGTAGATGGGACTAGCGGAACTGAGCAGTTCTTC.